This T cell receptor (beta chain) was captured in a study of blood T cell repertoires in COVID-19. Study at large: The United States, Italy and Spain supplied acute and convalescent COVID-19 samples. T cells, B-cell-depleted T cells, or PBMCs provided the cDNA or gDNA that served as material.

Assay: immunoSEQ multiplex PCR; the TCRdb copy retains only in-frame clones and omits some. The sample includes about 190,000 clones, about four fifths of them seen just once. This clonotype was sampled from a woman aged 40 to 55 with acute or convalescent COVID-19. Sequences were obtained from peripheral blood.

The CDR3 DNA reads as TGTGCCAGTAGGGGACAGGACCAGCCCCAGCATTTT. Encoded protein: CASRGQDQPQHF. The chain links TRBV19 to TRBJ1-5; 8 positions agree with TRBD1. The CDR3 is made up of 12 amino acids. Germline values: CDR1 LNHDA, CDR2 SQIVND (reference sequence). Germline trimming cut 6 bases from V and 7 bases from J; bases unmatched to any gene: 2.